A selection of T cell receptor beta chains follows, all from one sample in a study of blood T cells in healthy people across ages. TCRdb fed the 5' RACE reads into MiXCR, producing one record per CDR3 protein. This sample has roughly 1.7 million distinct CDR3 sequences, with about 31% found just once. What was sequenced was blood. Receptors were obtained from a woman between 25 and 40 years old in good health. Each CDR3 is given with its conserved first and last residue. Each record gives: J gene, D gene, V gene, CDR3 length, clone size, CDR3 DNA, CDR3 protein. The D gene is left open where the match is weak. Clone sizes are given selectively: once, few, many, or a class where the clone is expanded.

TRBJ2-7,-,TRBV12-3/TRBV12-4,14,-,TGTGCCAGCAGTCCAAGCAGGGGCGAGAACGAGCAGTACTTC,CASSPSRGENEQYF
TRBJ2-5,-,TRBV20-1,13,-,TGCAGTGCCCTTCTGGCGGGACAGGAGACCCAGTACTTC,CSALLAGQETQYF
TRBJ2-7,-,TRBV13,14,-,TGTGCCAGCAGCTTAGGTTGGAACGAGGACGAGCAGTACTTC,CASSLGWNEDEQYF
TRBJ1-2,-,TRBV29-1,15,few,TGCAGCGTTGAAGGAGGAGACGGGTTGTACTATGGCTACACCTTC,CSVEGGDGLYYGYTF
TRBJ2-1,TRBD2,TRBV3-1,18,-,TGTGCCAGCAGCCCGATTACTTCGACTAGCGGGGTTCTCGGTGAGCAGTTCTTC,CASSPITSTSGVLGEQFF
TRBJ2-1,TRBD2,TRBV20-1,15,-,TGCAGTGCTGGTAGCGGGGGGCTCTCCTACAATGAGCAGTTCTTC,CSAGSGGLSYNEQFF
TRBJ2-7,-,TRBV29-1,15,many,TGCAGCGTTGAAGATGCGGTAAGGGGAGCCCCCGAGCAGTACTTC,CSVEDAVRGAPEQYF
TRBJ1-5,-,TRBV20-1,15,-,TGCAGTGCCCCGGGGGCGATAGAAAGCAATCAGCCCCAGCATTTT,CSAPGAIESNQPQHF
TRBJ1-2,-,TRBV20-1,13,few,TGCAGTGCTAGAGAGGTGGCTAACTATGGCTACACCTTC,CSAREVANYGYTF
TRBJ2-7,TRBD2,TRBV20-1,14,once,TGCAGTGCTGGCGGGGGGGGCATCTCCTACGAGCAGTACTTC,CSAGGGGISYEQYF
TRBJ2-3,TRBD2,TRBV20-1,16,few,TGCAGTGCTAGACTGCGGGAGGGCCGTAGAACAGATACGCAGTATTTT,CSARLREGRRTDTQYF
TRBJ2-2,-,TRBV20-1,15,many,TGCAGTGCTAGGCCGGCCGGGAAAAACACCGGGGAGCTGTTTTTT,CSARPAGKNTGELFF
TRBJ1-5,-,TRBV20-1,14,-,TGCAGTGCTGGTCGGGGGCGAAGCAATCAGCCCCAGCATTTT,CSAGRGRSNQPQHF
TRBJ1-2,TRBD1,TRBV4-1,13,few,TGCGCCAGCAGCCATCCAGGGGGCTATGGCTACACCTTC,CASSHPGGYGYTF
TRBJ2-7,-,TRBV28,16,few,TGTGCCAGCAGTTTATTATGGTCCAGGCGCTCCTACGAGCAGTACTTC,CASSLLWSRRSYEQYF
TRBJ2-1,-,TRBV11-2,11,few,TGTGCCAGCACCCAAGGGGGAGAGCAGTTCTTC,CASTQGGEQFF
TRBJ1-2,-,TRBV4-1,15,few,TGCGCCAGCAGTATGAGGGCGCCGGGCAACTATGGCTACACCTTC,CASSMRAPGNYGYTF
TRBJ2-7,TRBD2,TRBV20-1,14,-,TGCAGTGCCGGTCCAGCGGGGCCCTCCTACGAGCAGTACTTC,CSAGPAGPSYEQYF
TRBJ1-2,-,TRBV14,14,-,TGTGCCAGCAGCCAAGATGTGCGACCTTATGGCTACACCTTC,CASSQDVRPYGYTF
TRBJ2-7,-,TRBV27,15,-,TGTGCCAGCAGCCTACGGGGCGCTAGAAACAATGAGCAGTACTTC,CASSLRGARNNEQYF
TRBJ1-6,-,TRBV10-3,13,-,TGTGCCATCAGTGGGGGTAGGGATTCACCCCTCCACTTT,CAISGGRDSPLHF
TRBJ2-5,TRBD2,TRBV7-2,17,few,TGTGCCAGCAGCTTAGGGTTAAGCGGGGGGTACCAAGAGACCCAGTACTTC,CASSLGLSGGYQETQYF
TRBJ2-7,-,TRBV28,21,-,TGTGCCAGCAGTCCACACGCGGACAGTCAACCGGTGCTAGACTCCCTCAACGAGCAGTACTTC,CASSPHADSQPVLDSLNEQYF
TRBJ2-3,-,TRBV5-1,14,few,TGCGCCAGCAGCCCGGACACTACCACAGATACGCAGTATTTT,CASSPDTTTDTQYF
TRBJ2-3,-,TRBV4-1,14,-,TGCGCCAGCAGCCAAGCCCTGACTAGGGATACGCAGTATTTT,CASSQALTRDTQYF
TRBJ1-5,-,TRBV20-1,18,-,TGCAGTGCTAGTGTGTCTGGGCAGGGCGGCTATAGCAATCAGCCCCAGCATTTT,CSASVSGQGGYSNQPQHF
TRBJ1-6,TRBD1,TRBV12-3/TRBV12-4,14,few,TGTGCCAGCAGTTTAAGGACAGGGGGCTCACCCCTCCACTTT,CASSLRTGGSPLHF
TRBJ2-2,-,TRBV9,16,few,TGTGCCAGCAGCGTCGCTGGCAGCACGAACACCGGGGAGCTGTTTTTT,CASSVAGSTNTGELFF
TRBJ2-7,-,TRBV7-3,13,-,TGTGCCAGCAGCTTAATAGGCCCCGGGGAGCAGTACTTC,CASSLIGPGEQYF